Presented here are 2 T cell receptor beta chains from one specimen sequenced in a study of blood T cell repertoires in COVID-19. The assay was immunoSEQ multiplex PCR, and TCRdb's table has in-frame clones only and misses some. The table shows some 100,000 clones, with roughly 90% occurring only once. Sequencing used peripheral blood. Every receptor here comes from a man between 60 and 70 years old with acute or convalescent COVID-19.

The chain combines TRBV30 with TRBJ2-7, with D perhaps matching TRBD1 (5 bases). There are 13 residues in the CDR3. The germline V gene has CDR1 GTSNPN and CDR2 SVGIG (reference sequence). The V end was cut by 2 bases, the J end by 0 bases, with 8 bases between. DNA for the CDR3: TGTGCCTGGAGTAAGGGGAACTCCTACGAGCAGTACTTC. The encoded protein is CAWSKGNSYEQYF. Complete variable domain (other parts from reference TRBV30 and TRBJ2-7): SQTIHQWPATLVQPVGSPLSLECTVEGTSNPNLYWYRQAAGRGLQLLFYSVGIGQISSEVPQNLSASRPQDRQFILSSKKLLLSDSGFYLCAWSKGNSYEQYFGPGTRLTVT.

The genes are TRBV19 and TRBJ2-5; 8 nucleotides agree with TRBD2. Trimming took 5 bases from V and 5 from J; bases not matched to a gene: 10. Germline CDR1 is LNHDA and CDR2 is SQIVND (reference sequence). CDR3 length: 15 amino acids. CDR3 bases: TGTGCCAGTAGTGCCCAGCTAGCGGGTTGGGAGACCCAGTACTTC. Protein: CASSAQLAGWETQYF.